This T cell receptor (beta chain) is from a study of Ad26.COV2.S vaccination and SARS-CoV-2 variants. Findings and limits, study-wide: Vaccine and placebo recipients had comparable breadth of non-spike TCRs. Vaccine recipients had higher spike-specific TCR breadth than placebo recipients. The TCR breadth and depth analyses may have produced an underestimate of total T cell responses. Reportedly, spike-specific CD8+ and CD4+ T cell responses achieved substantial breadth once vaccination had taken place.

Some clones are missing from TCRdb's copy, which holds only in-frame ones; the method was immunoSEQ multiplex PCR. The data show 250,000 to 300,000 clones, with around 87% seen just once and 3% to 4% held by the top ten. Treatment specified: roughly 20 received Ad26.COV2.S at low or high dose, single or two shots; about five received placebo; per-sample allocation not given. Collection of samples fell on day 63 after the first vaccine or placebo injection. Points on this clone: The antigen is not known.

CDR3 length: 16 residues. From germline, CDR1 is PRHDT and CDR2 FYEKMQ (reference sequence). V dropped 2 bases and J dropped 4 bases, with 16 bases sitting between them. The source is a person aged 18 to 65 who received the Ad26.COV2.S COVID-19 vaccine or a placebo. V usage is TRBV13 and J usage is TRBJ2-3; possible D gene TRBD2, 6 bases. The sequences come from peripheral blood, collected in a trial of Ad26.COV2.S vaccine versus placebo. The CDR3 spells CASSLIRLRGADTQYF. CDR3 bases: TGTGCCAGCAGCTTAATTAGGTTGCGGGGTGCAGATACGCAGTATTTT.